The 22 T cell receptor beta chains listed next were all sequenced from one sample in a study of T cell repertoires in cytomegalovirus infection. A single record per CDR3 protein comes from TCRdb applying MiXCR to the reads. The sample records around 440,000 distinct CDR3 sequences, about 11% being singletons. Sequenced sample: PBMCs. These receptors came from a human donor in good health (CMV status not recorded). Some clones in this sample may be carry-over from other donors' samples.

This clonotype was counted a few times. The rearrangement uses TRBV7-9 and TRBJ1-1; D not resolved. The CDR3 contains 12 residues. Deletions cut 4 bases from V and 10 bases from J, with 13 bases between. Germline V gives CDR1 SEHNR, CDR2 FQNEAQ (reference sequence). Here the CDR3 reads CASSYPNSGAFF. The CDR3 DNA sequence: TGTGCCAGCAGCTACCCGAACTCAGGAGCTTTCTTT.

This clonotype was counted ten times or more. The rearrangement uses TRBV3-1 and TRBJ1-1; 8 bases match TRBD1. The CDR3 length is 13 residues. Germline CDR1 reads LGHDT; CDR2 reads YNNKEL (reference sequence). The trim removed 4 bases at V and 7 bases at J, leaving 5 bases unmatched. The CDR3 loop is CASSRGQGNEAFF. The CDR3 region has the DNA TGTGCCAGCAGCCGTGGACAGGGTAATGAAGCTTTCTTT.

This chain uses TRBV30 with TRBJ2-7, with 7 bases matching TRBD2. This CDR3 contains 16 residues. The junction had 12 bases not matched to a gene; V was cut back by 0 bases and J by 4 bases. CDR1 and CDR2 (germline): GTSNPN, SVGIG (reference sequence). Written as DNA, the CDR3 is TGTGCCTGGAGTGTGTTCTTTCCCGGGAGGATTTACGAGCAGTACTTC. Protein: CAWSVFFPGRIYEQYF.

In this sample, this clonotype turned up many times. This chain connects TRBV28 to TRBJ2-7; D is perhaps TRBD1 or TRBD2 (6 bases each). CDR1 MDHEN and CDR2 SYDVKM come from the germline V gene. Trimming cost V 7 bases and J 0 bases, with 10 bases left between them. The CDR3 consists of 13 residues. The CDR3 coding sequence is TGTGCCAGCACGGAGGGGGGCTCCTACGAGCAGTACTTC. This encodes CASTEGGSYEQYF.

Comment on this clonotype: A much larger clonotype is one base distant, so this may be a read error. V is TRBV6-5 and J is TRBJ2-5; perhaps TRBD2 as D (6 bases). Trimming left V 2 bases short and J 9 bases short, with 16 bases between. The CDR3 is 14 residues long. Germline lookup yields CDR1 MNHEY and CDR2 SVGAGI. The CDR3 DNA follows: TGTGCCAGCAGTTACGTCGGGACCAGGGAGGCCCAGTACTTC. Its translation: CASSYVGTREAQYF.

This clonotype came up many times. The gene calls are TRBV28 and TRBJ2-2; no clear D. In germline, CDR1 is MDHEN, CDR2 SYDVKM. With 4 bases removed from V and 9 bases from J, the gap between germline ends came to 9 bases. The CDR3 runs to 12 residues. The CDR3 protein is CASSSPSRELFF. The CDR3 nucleotides read TGTGCCAGCAGTTCACCATCCCGGGAGCTGTTTTTT.

The table lists this clonotype with many counts. This rearrangement joins TRBV5-6 to TRBJ2-7; no clear D. V was cut by 4 bases and J by 11 bases, with 13 bases left in between. Germline V gene lookup returns CDR1 SGHDT and CDR2 YYEEEE. This CDR3 region has 11 residues. This CDR3 reads CASSTQWKEYF. The CDR3 coding sequence is TGTGCCAGCAGCACACAGTGGAAGGAGTACTTC.

Ten or more counts support this clonotype. CDR3: CASSRMDLNTGELFF. CDR3 nucleotides: TGCGCCAGCAGCAGAATGGATCTAAACACCGGGGAGCTGTTTTTT. The chain couples TRBV5-1 to TRBJ2-2; D gene unclear. Germline V lookup: CDR1 SGHRS, CDR2 YFSETQ. V shed 4 bases and J shed 2 bases, with 12 bases lying between them. The CDR3 extends over 15 amino acids.

A word on this clonotype: Possible read error: a much larger clone is one base away. The chain couples TRBV12-3 or TRBV12-4 to TRBJ1-1; D remains ambiguous. Trimming removed 5 bases at V and 10 bases at J, with 11 bases between. This CDR3 has 11 amino acids. CDR3 DNA sequence: TGTGCCAGCAGTATACTAGCGGGAGCTTTCTTT. This encodes CASSILAGAFF.

This clonotype was seen repeatedly, ten times or more. The chain combines TRBV7-9 with TRBJ1-1; D gene uncertain. This CDR3 is 14 amino acids long. V was pared by 4 bases and J by 1 base, with 10 bases between. From germline, CDR1 is SEHNR and CDR2 FQNEAQ (reference sequence). CDR3 in amino acids: CASSSLAANTEAFF. The CDR3 DNA reads TGTGCCAGCAGCTCATTAGCGGCGAACACTGAAGCTTTCTTT. The full variable domain, with the rest looked up from reference TRBV7-9 and TRBJ1-1, is DTGVSQNPRHKITKRGQNVTFRCDPISEHNRLYWYRQTLGQGPEFLTYFQNEAQLEKSRLLSDRFSAERPKGSFSTLEIQRTEQGDSAMYLCASSSLAANTEAFFGQGTRLTVV.

The rearrangement uses TRBV7-2 and TRBJ2-3; TRBD2 matches 8 bases. J lost 6 bases, V lost 5 bases, and 10 bases had no gene match. The CDR3 sequence is 15 residues long. Germline values: CDR1 SGHTA, CDR2 FQGNSA. The CDR3: CASSPAAGGGDTQYF. Here the CDR3 DNA reads TGTGCCAGCAGCCCAGCGGCGGGAGGCGGGGATACGCAGTATTTT.

This clonotype was picked up many times. The chain carries TRBV6-2 or TRBV6-3 and TRBJ1-4, with 8 positions matching TRBD1. The germline gives CDR1 MNHEY, CDR2 SVGEGT. V was pared by 11 bases and J by 7 bases, with 12 bases of the junction left unmatched. The CDR3 extends over 14 amino acids. The CDR3 DNA sequence: TGTGCCGCCGGGAGGGGACAGGCACTTGAAAAACTGTTTTTT. Translated, it gives CAAGRGQALEKLFF.

Ten or more counts support this clonotype. The chain joins TRBV7-8 to TRBJ2-2; TRBD2 agrees at 10 bases. With 5 bases clipped from V and 1 base from J, the junction kept 4 bases outside the gene matches. CDR1 SGHVS and CDR2 FQNEAQ come from the germline V gene. The CDR3 runs to 16 residues. CDR3 in amino acids: CASSGRTSGNTGELFF. In DNA form, the CDR3 reads TGTGCCAGCAGCGGCAGGACTAGCGGGAACACCGGGGAGCTGTTTTTT.

To note about this clonotype: At one boundary the junction diverges from the germline segment, which might be a read error. The gene calls are TRBV6-8 and TRBJ1-2; D gene uncertain. From germline, CDR1 is MNHGY and CDR2 SAAAGT. There are 13 residues in the CDR3. The CDR3 reads CGSSRDPSVGYTF. DNA of the CDR3: TGTGGCAGCAGCCGCGACCCCTCGGTAGGCTACACCTTC.

In its sample, this clonotype was seen many times. The chain couples TRBV12-3 or TRBV12-4 to TRBJ1-4; D may be TRBD1 (5 bases). V shed 2 bases and J shed 6 bases, with 10 bases lying between them. CDR3 size: 14 residues. This CDR3 is CASSLYGDDEKLFF. CDR3 bases: TGTGCCAGCAGTTTATACGGGGACGATGAAAAACTGTTTTTT.

This clonotype occurred many times. The chain couples TRBV7-3 to TRBJ2-1, with 9 bases identical to TRBD2. The CDR3 loop spans 16 amino acids. Germline CDR1 is SGHTA and CDR2 is FQGTGA. V gave up 5 bases and J gave up 5 bases; unmatched junction bases: 10. The CDR3 DNA is TGTGCCAGCAGCCCCCGGGGGACTAGCAAGGACAATGAGCAGTTCTTC. Translation gives CASSPRGTSKDNEQFF.

This clonotype was seen more than once but under ten times. The genes are TRBV28 and TRBJ1-2; D remains unclear. V lost 1 base and J 4 bases, leaving 10 bases between the germline ends. This CDR3 has 14 residues. Germline V gene data show CDR1 as MDHEN and CDR2 as SYDVKM. The CDR3 here is CASSLSPGVYGYTF. In DNA, the CDR3 is TGTGCCAGCAGTTTATCCCCCGGGGTCTATGGCTACACCTTC.

There are a few counts of this clonotype. The chain couples TRBV19 to TRBJ1-1; no reliable D call. In germline, CDR1 is LNHDA, CDR2 SQIVND (reference sequence). Trimming removed 6 bases from V and 0 bases from J, with 5 bases in between. The CDR3 runs 12 residues. This chain's CDR3 is CASRKMNTEAFF. In nucleotides, the CDR3 is TGTGCCAGTAGGAAAATGAACACTGAAGCTTTCTTT.

This clonotype was picked up a small number of times. The rearrangement links TRBV7-3 to TRBJ2-4; 10 nucleotides match TRBD2. V was pared by 2 bases and J by 0 bases, with 7 bases of the junction left unmatched. Germline values: CDR1 SGHTA, CDR2 FQGTGA. The CDR3 has 18 residues. The CDR3 sequence: CASSLVGLAEVAKNIQYF. In DNA form, the CDR3 reads TGTGCCAGCAGCTTAGTCGGACTAGCGGAGGTAGCCAAAAACATTCAGTACTTC.

Ten or more counts support this clonotype. The V gene is TRBV18, the J gene TRBJ2-3; D gene ambiguous. V was pared by 6 bases and J by 6 bases, with 10 bases between. This CDR3 is built from 12 residues. The V gene's germline CDR1 is KGHSH and CDR2 LQKENI. The CDR3 loop reads CASSPGKDTQYF. CDR3 DNA sequence: TGTGCCAGCTCCCCTGGCAAGGATACGCAGTATTTT.

At least ten counts were recorded for this clonotype. The chain has TRBV28 and TRBJ1-5; a possible D gene is TRBD1 (5 bases). Germline values: CDR1 MDHEN, CDR2 SYDVKM. Deletions cut 4 bases from V and 2 bases from J, with 21 bases between. This CDR3 is built from 18 residues. The chain's CDR3 is CASSSASGFLGGNQPQHF. The CDR3 region has the DNA TGTGCCAGCAGTTCAGCTTCAGGCTTCCTGGGGGGCAATCAGCCCCAGCATTTT.

This clonotype was found a few times. The gene calls are TRBV27 and TRBJ2-1; 9 positions agree with TRBD2. Unmatched junction bases numbered 8, after V lost 2 bases and J lost 3 bases. Germline assignment: CDR1 MNHEY and CDR2 SMNVEV (reference sequence). There are 17 residues in the CDR3. The DNA for the CDR3 is TGTGCCAGCAGTTTAGCCCGGGGACTAGCAAGCTACAATGAGCAGTTCTTC. It specifies CASSLARGLASYNEQFF.